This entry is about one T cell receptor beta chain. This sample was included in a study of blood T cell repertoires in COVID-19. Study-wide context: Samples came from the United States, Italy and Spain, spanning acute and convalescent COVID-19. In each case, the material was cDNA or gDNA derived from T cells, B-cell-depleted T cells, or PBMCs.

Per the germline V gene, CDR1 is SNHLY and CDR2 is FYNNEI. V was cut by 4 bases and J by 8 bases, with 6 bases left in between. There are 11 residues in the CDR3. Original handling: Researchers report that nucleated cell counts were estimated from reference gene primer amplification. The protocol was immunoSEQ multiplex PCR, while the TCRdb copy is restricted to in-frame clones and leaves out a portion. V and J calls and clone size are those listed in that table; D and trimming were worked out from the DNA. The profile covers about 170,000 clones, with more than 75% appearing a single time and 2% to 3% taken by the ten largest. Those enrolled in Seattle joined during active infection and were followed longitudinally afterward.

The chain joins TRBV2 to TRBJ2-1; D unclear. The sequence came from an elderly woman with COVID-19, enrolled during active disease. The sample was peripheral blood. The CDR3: CASSGLDEQFF. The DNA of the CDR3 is TGTGCCAGCAGTGGGCTCGATGAGCAGTTCTTC.